Listed here are 16 T cell receptor beta chains from one sample, sequenced in a study of T cell responses to AZD1222 COVID-19 vaccine. Sequencing was performed with immunoSEQ multiplex PCR; in TCRdb, only in-frame clones are kept and a portion is missing. The sample lists roughly 97,000 clones; 70% to 90% were seen once. The material was peripheral blood, obtained on day 0 of AZD1222 vaccination. Receptors were obtained from an adult in good health.

This sequence joins TRBV2 and TRBJ1-2, with TRBD1 matching over 7 bases. The V segment lost 3 bases and the J segment 4 bases; nucleotides outside the gene matches: 5. CDR3 length: 14 amino acids. Germline lookup yields CDR1 SNHLY and CDR2 FYNNEI. In nucleotides, the CDR3 is TGTGCCAGCAGTGACACAGGGACAGTCTATGGCTACACCTTC. Protein: CASSDTGTVYGYTF. The variable domain in full, with the rest retrieved from reference TRBV2 and TRBJ1-2, is EPEVTQTPSHQVTQMGQEVILRCVPISNHLYFYWYRQILGQKVEFLVSFYNNEISEKSEIFDDQFSVERPDGSNFTLKIRSTKLEDSAMYFCASSDTGTVYGYTFGSGTRLTVV.

The genes are TRBV18 and TRBJ1-3; D might be TRBD1 (6 bases). From germline, CDR1 is KGHSH and CDR2 LQKENI. Trimming cost V 3 bases and J 0 bases, with 6 bases left between them. There are 14 residues in the CDR3. CDR3 loop: CASSPDSSGNTIYF. DNA for the CDR3: TGTGCCAGCTCACCGGACAGCTCTGGAAACACCATATATTTT.

V is TRBV9 and J is TRBJ1-1; no clear D. Germline lookup yields CDR1 SGDLS and CDR2 YYNGEE. V dropped 4 bases and J dropped 3 bases, with 10 bases sitting between them. This CDR3 comprises 13 residues. CDR3 sequence reads: CASSLTRDTEAFF. The CDR3, as DNA: TGTGCCAGCAGCCTGACCCGGGACACTGAAGCTTTCTTT.

The J gene is TRBJ1-4, the V gene TRBV9, with no clear D. The CDR3 length is 13 residues. V dropped 1 base and J dropped 4 bases, with 5 bases sitting between them. CDR1 SGDLS and CDR2 YYNGEE come from the germline V gene. The CDR3, as DNA: TGTGCCAGCAGCGTAAGGTTTAATGAAAAACTGTTTTTT. Its translation: CASSVRFNEKLFF.

The rearrangement joins TRBV18 to TRBJ2-7; TRBD1 agrees at 7 bases. The CDR3 has 13 residues. Trimming cost V 2 bases and J 4 bases; bases outside gene matches: 2. Germline lookup yields CDR1 KGHSH and CDR2 LQKENI. CDR3 sequence: CASSPYRGYEQYF. The DNA for the CDR3 is TGTGCCAGCTCACCATACAGGGGTTACGAGCAGTACTTC.

The V call is TRBV9, the J call TRBJ1-5, with D perhaps TRBD1 (5 bases). The CDR3 has 14 residues. Germline CDR1 reads SGDLS; CDR2 reads YYNGEE. The V end lost 4 bases, the J end lost 4 bases, and 12 bases lay between the germline ends. For the CDR3, the DNA is TGTGCCAGCAGCCGAAGTGGGGGTAATCAGCCCCAGCATTTT. Amino acids: CASSRSGGNQPQHF.

This clone has a single count. This chain uses TRBV2 with TRBJ1-1, with D perhaps TRBD1 (6 bases). The germline V gene has CDR1 SNHLY and CDR2 FYNNEI. This CDR3 comprises 13 residues. The V end was cut by 6 bases, the J end by 2 bases, with 10 bases between. Here the CDR3 reads CASRKDRNTEAFF. The CDR3 DNA is TGTGCCAGCAGAAAGGACAGAAACACTGAAGCTTTCTTT.

CDR3 region: CATSDEGGFGTDTQYF. In DNA form, the CDR3 reads TGTGCCACCAGTGATGAGGGCGGATTCGGCACAGATACGCAGTATTTT. The J gene is TRBJ2-3, the V gene TRBV24-1; possibly TRBD2 for D (5 bases). V was trimmed by 3 bases and J by 1 base, leaving 13 bases between them. The CDR3 length is 16 residues. CDR1 is KGHDR, CDR2 SFDVKD, per germline.

The V and J genes are TRBV7-9 and TRBJ2-1, with a possible D match to TRBD1 (5 bases). The CDR3 totals 13 residues. V was cut by 1 base and J by 10 bases, with 11 bases left in between. The germline gives CDR1 SEHNR, CDR2 FQNEAQ (reference sequence). DNA of the CDR3: TGTGCCAGCAGCTTAGTCAGGGAAAACGAGCAGTTCTTC. Translated: CASSLVRENEQFF.

The chain recombines TRBV18 with TRBJ1-5, with 7 positions matching TRBD1. This CDR3 region has 16 residues. The V and J ends lost 3 bases and 7 bases, in that order; junction bases with no gene match: 12. The germline gives CDR1 KGHSH, CDR2 LQKENI. CDR3 in DNA: TGTGCCAGCTCACCGACAGAACGACAGGGAGTCCAGCCCCAGCATTTT. It codes for CASSPTERQGVQPQHF.

The CDR3 nucleotides read TGTGCCAGCAGCAGACAGGGGGCTATGGGTGAGCAGTACTTC. Translation: CASSRQGAMGEQYF. The chain employs TRBV5-5 and TRBJ2-7; 10 bases map to TRBD1. The CDR3 loop spans 14 amino acids. Germline V gene sequence: CDR1 SGHKS, CDR2 YYEKEE (reference sequence). The junction had 8 bases not matched to a gene; V was cut back by 4 bases and J by 7 bases.

The V call is TRBV3-1 (or the pseudogene TRBV3-2), the J call TRBJ2-3, with a possible D match to TRBD2 (6 bases). This CDR3 region has 12 residues. The germline V gene encodes CDR1 LGHDT and CDR2 YNNKEL (reference sequence). Trimming removed 11 bases from V and 6 bases from J, with 15 bases in between. Here the CDR3 reads CASRGWGDTQYF. The CDR3 DNA sequence: TGTGCCTCCCGGGGGTGGGGGGATACGCAGTATTTT.

Comment on this clone: The CDR3 carries no conserved terminal phenylalanine or tryptophan, so it likely arises from a read error. CDR3 in amino acids: CASFYGGGDSPLHL. CDR3 nucleotides: TGTGCCAGCTTCTATGGGGGTGGAGATTCACCCCTCCACCTT. The chain joins TRBV2 to TRBJ1-6, with D perhaps matching TRBD1 (5 bases). The CDR3 loop spans 14 amino acids. V was trimmed by 8 bases and J by 8 bases, leaving 16 bases between them. CDR1 SNHLY and CDR2 FYNNEI come from the germline V gene.

The rearrangement links TRBV6-5 to TRBJ2-3, with D unresolved. This CDR3 has 11 amino acids. Trimming cost V 6 bases and J 5 bases, with 6 bases left between them. Germline V gives CDR1 MNHEY, CDR2 SVGAGI. CDR3 amino acids: CASSPGDTQYF. CDR3 sequence (DNA): TGTGCCAGCAGCCCCGGAGATACGCAGTATTTT.

The gene calls are TRBV4-1 and TRBJ2-7; 7 bases map to TRBD2. J lost 3 bases, V lost 1 base, and 9 bases had no gene match. The CDR3 covers 16 residues. Germline V lookup: CDR1 MGHRA, CDR2 YSYEKL. CDR3 region: CASSQVLGGDYYEQYF. CDR3 bases: TGCGCCAGCAGCCAAGTGCTGGGGGGGGACTACTACGAGCAGTACTTC.

V gene TRBV10-1 combines with J gene TRBJ2-1; D is unclear. CDR3 length: 13 amino acids. Germline V gives CDR1 WNHNN, CDR2 SYGVQD (reference sequence). Trimming cost V 4 bases and J 4 bases, with 8 bases left between them. In nucleotides, the CDR3 is TGCGCCAGCAGTGTCGACGAGTACAATGAGCAGTTCTTC. Translated, it gives CASSVDEYNEQFF.